The T cell receptor beta chain described here comes from a study of T cell repertoires in cytomegalovirus infection. Whole-study context: The study used recently identified HLA-C-restricted and well-studied HLA-B-restricted CMV epitopes. Both a matching HLA type and CMV infection were indicated by public TCR beta signatures.

TCRdb called the reads again in MiXCR, with one record for every CDR3 protein. The sample includes fewer than 350,000 distinct CDR3 sequences, 25% to 35% seen only once; the top ten take 20%. The CDR3 contains 14 residues. V was clipped by 5 bases and J by 8 bases, with 18 bases between them. Germline assignment: CDR1 SGHVS and CDR2 FQNEAQ. This clonotype was detected many times. Its antigen is currently unknown. Sequenced here: cultured PBMCs, sampled from culture after CMV antigen stimulation. The receptor's source is a human donor in good health (CMV status not recorded). Some clones in this sample may be carry-over from other donors' samples. The gene calls are TRBV7-8 and TRBJ1-2; TRBD1 is a possible D gene (5 bases). For the CDR3, the DNA is TGTGCCAGCAGCCCACGGGGGAGGCCGGGCGGCTACACCTTC. Its protein product is CASSPRGRPGGYTF.